One sample yielded the 2 T cell receptor beta chains listed below, sequenced in a study of blood T cell repertoires in COVID-19. Assay used: immunoSEQ multiplex PCR; TCRdb lists only in-frame clones, some missing. The sample holds roughly 300,000 clones, roughly 87% seen once. The source material was PBMCs or T cells enriched from blood (not recorded which). Receptors were obtained from a woman aged 25 to 45 who had recovered from COVID-19.

The chain joins TRBV7-6 to TRBJ2-1, with TRBD1 matching over 8 bases. The germline CDR1 and CDR2 sequences are SGHVS and FNYEAQ. This CDR3 comprises 17 residues. V shed 4 bases, J shed 0 bases, and the junction held 8 bases outside the gene matches. The CDR3, as DNA: TGTGCCAGCAGCTCCTGGACAGGGAGAAACTCCTACAATGAGCAGTTCTTC. This codes for CASSSWTGRNSYNEQFF.

V usage is TRBV10-3 and J usage is TRBJ2-2; 9 bases agree with TRBD1. The trim removed 5 bases at V and 5 bases at J, leaving 9 bases unmatched. The CDR3 runs 16 residues. Germline values: CDR1 ENHRY, CDR2 SYGVKD. CDR3 sequence reads: CAISTTGGAGTGELFF. The CDR3 region has the DNA TGTGCCATCAGTACCACAGGGGGCGCGGGGACCGGGGAGCTGTTTTTT.